This entry lists 13 T cell receptor beta chains sequenced from one sample in a study of CD8+ T cells in alopecia areata. Extraction and reverse transcription of RNA yielded cDNA as the sequencing template. Using immunoSEQ multiplex PCR, the repertoire was profiled, and TCRdb retains in-frame clones only, with some absent. Of 150,000 to 200,000 clones listed, around three fifths are singletons. Treatment reported: oral pan-JAK inhibitor, 5-10 mg twice daily. The source material was CD4+ T cells sorted from blood, sampled at week 24, from a patient treated with tofacitinib. These receptors originate from a human donor with alopecia areata.

The chain joins TRBV11-2 to TRBJ1-2, with 10 bases identical to TRBD1. This CDR3 spans 14 amino acids. After removal of 5 bases from V and 4 bases from J, the junction contained 4 bases not matched to a gene. Germline V gene sequence: CDR1 SGHAT, CDR2 FQNNGV. CDR3 amino acids: CASSPGQGVYGYTF. The CDR3 nucleotides read TGTGCCAGCAGCCCCGGACAGGGGGTCTATGGCTACACCTTC.

V usage is TRBV5-1 and J usage is TRBJ2-7; the D gene is possibly TRBD2 (5 bases). The CDR3 is made up of 13 amino acids. Trimming pared 0 bases from V and 4 bases from J, leaving 8 bases between. Germline values: CDR1 SGHRS, CDR2 YFSETQ. The CDR3 DNA sequence: TGCGCCAGCAGCTTGGCCCGGGATTACGAGCAGTACTTC. This codes for CASSLARDYEQYF.

The chain is built from TRBV30 and TRBJ2-2; either TRBD1 or TRBD2 may supply D (5 bases each). Germline CDR1 reads GTSNPN; CDR2 reads SVGIG (reference sequence). CDR3 length: 15 residues. V was shortened by 0 bases and J by 4 bases, with 12 bases between the two germline ends. CDR3 amino acids: CAWSVRDRGTGELFF. The CDR3 DNA reads as TGTGCCTGGAGTGTCCGGGACCGTGGCACCGGGGAGCTGTTTTTT.

The genes are TRBV2 and TRBJ1-2; D is uncertain. The germline V gene has CDR1 SNHLY and CDR2 FYNNEI. The V end was cut by 4 bases, the J end by 3 bases, with 12 bases between. This CDR3 is 14 amino acids long. Here the CDR3 DNA reads TGTGCCAGCAGTGGTTGGGCTAGGCACTATGGCTACACCTTC. It codes for CASSGWARHYGYTF.

Only a few counts were recorded for this clone. The chain joins TRBV30 to TRBJ1-5, with 7 positions matching TRBD1. This CDR3 comprises 14 residues. Trimming took 5 bases from V and 2 from J; bases not matched to a gene: 6. The germline V gene has CDR1 GTSNPN and CDR2 SVGIG (reference sequence). The CDR3 sequence is CAWGRGSGNQPQHF. In DNA, the CDR3 is TGTGCCTGGGGCAGGGGGTCGGGCAATCAGCCCCAGCATTTT.

The chain employs TRBV6-5 and TRBJ2-3; no clear D. Germline V gene lookup returns CDR1 MNHEY and CDR2 SVGAGI. The CDR3 consists of 14 residues. Trimming took off 0 bases at V and 0 bases at J, with 4 bases between the two ends. For the CDR3, the DNA is TGTGCCAGCAGTTACTCGCCTAGCACAGATACGCAGTATTTT. This sequence encodes CASSYSPSTDTQYF.

The V call is TRBV5-1, the J call TRBJ2-5; no reliable D call. The V end lost 4 bases, the J end lost 5 bases, and 12 bases lay between the germline ends. The germline gives CDR1 SGHRS, CDR2 YFSETQ. The CDR3 runs to 13 residues. The DNA of the CDR3 is TGCGCCAGCAGCCCCGAAGTGGCGGAGACCCAGTACTTC. Translation gives CASSPEVAETQYF.

The V gene is TRBV30, the J gene TRBJ1-3, with 8 bases aligning to TRBD1. V was pared by 3 bases and J by 1 base, with 8 bases of the junction left unmatched. CDR3 length: 16 amino acids. In germline, CDR1 is GTSNPN, CDR2 SVGIG (reference sequence). CDR3: CAWSQDRAWSGNTIYF. CDR3 sequence (DNA): TGTGCCTGGAGCCAGGACAGGGCCTGGTCTGGAAACACCATATATTTT.

V gene TRBV5-1 combines with J gene TRBJ2-2; D not certain. The CDR3 has 17 residues. With 0 bases removed from V and 3 bases from J, the gap between germline ends came to 15 bases. The germline V gene has CDR1 SGHRS and CDR2 YFSETQ. The CDR3 region is CASSLDRARSDTGELFF. For the CDR3, the DNA is TGCGCCAGCAGCTTGGATAGAGCCCGGTCGGACACCGGGGAGCTGTTTTTT.

The chain employs TRBV30 and TRBJ1-1, with D unclear. Trimming left V 4 bases short and J 1 base short, with 7 bases between. Germline V CDR1 and CDR2: GTSNPN, SVGIG (reference sequence). The CDR3 runs 12 residues. The CDR3: CAWKLGNTEAFF. CDR3 DNA: TGTGCCTGGAAATTGGGGAACACTGAAGCTTTCTTT.

The chain joins TRBV6-5 to TRBJ1-5; 7 nucleotides line up with TRBD1. With V trimmed by 6 bases and J by 3 bases, 5 bases remained unmatched. Germline CDR1 MNHEY, CDR2 SVGAGI. The length of the CDR3 is 14 residues. DNA for the CDR3: TGTGCCAGCAGCCGGGACAGACACAATCAGCCCCAGCATTTT. It encodes CASSRDRHNQPQHF.

This clone has just a few counts. The chain employs TRBV2 and TRBJ2-2; D is uncertain. V was clipped by 6 bases and J by 0 bases, with 5 bases between them. CDR1 and CDR2 (germline): SNHLY, FYNNEI. The CDR3 sequence is 13 residues long. The CDR3 spells CASRFANTGELFF. The CDR3 DNA reads as TGTGCCAGCAGGTTTGCGAACACCGGGGAGCTGTTTTTT.

The J gene is TRBJ1-2, the V gene TRBV25-1; 10 bases map to TRBD1. CDR3 length: 14 residues. V lost 6 bases and J lost 11; bases outside the gene matches: 12. Germline assignment: CDR1 MGHDK and CDR2 SYGVNS. The CDR3 spells CASRPPGQGTPYTF. CDR3 DNA: TGTGCCAGCAGACCTCCGGGACAGGGGACACCTTACACCTTC.